This TCR beta chain is from a study of identical twins. After template switching added a universal primer site, the resulting cDNA carried unique molecular identifiers. TCRdb re-called the 5' RACE reads with MiXCR, one entry per CDR3 protein. This repertoire shows around 1.7 million distinct CDR3 sequences, under 35% found once; its top ten account for around 0.3%. The sequenced sample consisted of cord blood. This clonotype originated in a newborn girl in good health.

CDR3 in DNA: TGTGCCAGCAGCGCCACAGGGAAGTATATGGACTATGGCTACACCTTC. This gives the protein CASSATGKYMDYGYTF. V usage is TRBV11-2 and J usage is TRBJ1-2; the D gene is possibly TRBD1 (6 bases). Germline V gene sequence: CDR1 SGHAT, CDR2 FQNNGV. The germline V and J ends were trimmed by 5 bases and 3 bases, with 19 bases remaining between them. The CDR3 length is 16 residues.